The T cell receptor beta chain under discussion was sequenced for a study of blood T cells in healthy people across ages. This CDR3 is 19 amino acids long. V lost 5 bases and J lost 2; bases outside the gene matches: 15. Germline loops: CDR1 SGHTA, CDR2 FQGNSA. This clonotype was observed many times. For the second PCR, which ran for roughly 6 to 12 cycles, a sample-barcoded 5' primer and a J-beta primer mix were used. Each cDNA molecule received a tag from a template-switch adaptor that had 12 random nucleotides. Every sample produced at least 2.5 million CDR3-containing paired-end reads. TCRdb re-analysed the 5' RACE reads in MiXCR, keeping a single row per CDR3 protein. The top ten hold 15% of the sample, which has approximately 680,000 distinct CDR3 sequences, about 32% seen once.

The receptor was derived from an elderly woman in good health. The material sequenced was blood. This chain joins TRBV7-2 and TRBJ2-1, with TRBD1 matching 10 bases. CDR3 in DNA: TGTGCCAGCAGCCCTTTCGGGACAGGGGCGGGTAAACCCTACAATGAGCAGTTCTTC. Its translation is CASSPFGTGAGKPYNEQFF. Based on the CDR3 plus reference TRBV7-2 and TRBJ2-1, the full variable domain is GAGVSQSPSNKVTEKGKDVELRCDPISGHTALYWYRQSLGQGLEFLIYFQGNSAPDKSGLPSDRFSAERTGGSVSTLTIQRTQQEDSAVYLCASSPFGTGAGKPYNEQFFGPGTRLTVL.